This TCR beta chain was captured in a study of T cells in Graves' hyperthyroidism and ophthalmopathy. Whole-study findings and limits: Model predictions of ophthalmopathy came a median approximately seven months before onset.

There are 15 residues in the CDR3. The V gene's germline CDR1 is SGHNT and CDR2 YYREEE (reference sequence). With 1 base removed from V and 2 bases from J, the gap between germline ends came to 12 bases. The diagnostic basis comprised clinical symptoms, serum thyroxine and TRAb, thyroid ultrasound and orbital computed tomography. Researchers took RNA transcripts and amplified the TCR beta CDR3 regions from them. Carried out on the TCR CDR3, a first-round RT-PCR used the HTBI primer set. TCRdb called the multiplex PCR reads again in MiXCR, with one record for every CDR3 protein. This sample has about 700,000 distinct CDR3 sequences, with 45% found just once. Of note for this clonotype: Its specificity is not known.

The receptor was isolated from an adult man with Graves' disease, either hyperthyroidism or ophthalmopathy (not recorded which). This chain joins TRBV5-4 and TRBJ1-1; unclear D gene. Sample: peripheral blood or thyroid tissue (not recorded which). CDR3 DNA: TGTGCCAGCAGCTTGTCTGCAGGCCTAAACACTGAAGCTTTCTTT. Protein sequence: CASSLSAGLNTEAFF.